These 25 T cell receptor beta chains were sequenced from one sample in a study of regulatory T cells in long-lasting Graves disease. As to time point: newly diagnosed GD, antithyroid drugs for less than 3 months. From RNA extracted from PBMCs, the TCR library was made. Construction of TCR beta libraries relied on iRepertoire HTBI primers and on Arm-PCR targeting CDR3 regions. TCRdb re-derived calls from the multiplex PCR reads in MiXCR, one entry per CDR3 protein. The data show about 360,000 distinct CDR3 sequences, 15% to 20% seen once. These same data were also listed under a study on T cells in Graves' hyperthyroidism and ophthalmopathy.

Source: peripheral blood mononuclear cells (PBMCs), taken at new diagnosis, from a patient treated with antithyroid drugs. The receptors here all came from a woman aged 18-29 years with Graves disease.

This clonotype was seen a handful of times. The J gene is TRBJ2-7, the V gene TRBV5-6; possible D gene TRBD2, 5 bases. The CDR3 spans 15 residues. Trimming left V 0 bases short and J 6 bases short, with 16 bases between. Germline V lookup: CDR1 SGHDT, CDR2 YYEEEE. As DNA, the CDR3 is TGTGCCAGCAGCTTGGATGGTTCCCTTCGGGGCGAGCAGTACTTC. Translation: CASSLDGSLRGEQYF.

This clonotype was recorded at least ten times. The rearrangement links TRBV24-1 to TRBJ2-5, with D perhaps matching TRBD1 (5 bases). The V end lost 9 bases, the J end lost 5 bases, and 21 bases lay between the germline ends. Germline V gives CDR1 KGHDR, CDR2 SFDVKD. This CDR3 comprises 15 residues. CDR3 nucleotide sequence: TGTGCCACCTCCGGTCGTGGGCAAGGGGTGGAGACCCAGTACTTC. It translates to CATSGRGQGVETQYF.

This clonotype was detected many times. This chain joins TRBV9 and TRBJ2-7, with 11 bases lining up with TRBD2. Germline loops: CDR1 SGDLS, CDR2 YYNGEE. Trimming cost V 3 bases and J 1 base; bases outside gene matches: 3. This CDR3 spans 15 amino acids. As DNA, the CDR3 is TGTGCCAGCAGCGCGGCTAGCGGGGGGTCCTACGAGCAGTACTTC. Translated: CASSAASGGSYEQYF.

This clonotype occurred many times. J is TRBJ2-7 and V is TRBV5-1; TRBD2 aligns across 7 bases. This CDR3 comprises 15 residues. Looked up from germline, CDR1 is SGHRS and CDR2 is YFSETQ. J lost 0 bases, V lost 1 base, and 4 bases had no gene match. The CDR3 is CASSLIGRPSYEQYF. CDR3 DNA: TGCGCCAGCAGCTTGATCGGGAGGCCCTCCTACGAGCAGTACTTC.

This clonotype was observed at least ten times. Here the CDR3 reads CASSVSGSNTDTQYF. In DNA, the CDR3 is TGTGCCAGCAGCGTAAGTGGGAGTAACACAGATACGCAGTATTTT. J is TRBJ2-3 and V is TRBV9, with D maybe TRBD2 (5 bases). The germline V gene has CDR1 SGDLS and CDR2 YYNGEE. Trimming removed 1 base at V and 2 bases at J, with 11 bases between. The CDR3 is made up of 15 amino acids.

There are a few counts of this clonotype. V is TRBV19 and J is TRBJ1-1; perhaps TRBD1 as D (6 bases). CDR1 LNHDA and CDR2 SQIVND come from the germline V gene (reference sequence). This CDR3 comprises 16 residues. Deletions cut 4 bases from V and 5 bases from J, with 20 bases between. The CDR3 DNA follows: TGTGCCAGTAGTAACCGTCATTGGCAGGGGAGAACTGAAGCTTTCTTT. Encoded protein: CASSNRHWQGRTEAFF.

The gene calls are TRBV30 and TRBJ2-2; TRBD2 aligns across 14 bases. With V trimmed by 3 bases and J by 5 bases, 2 bases remained unmatched. The CDR3 consists of 15 residues. CDR1 GTSNPN and CDR2 SVGIG come from the germline V gene (reference sequence). CDR3 DNA: TGTGCCTGGAGGGGACTAGCGGGAGTTACCGGGGAGCTGTTTTTT. Translating gives CAWRGLAGVTGELFF.

This clonotype was recorded many times. The chain employs TRBV12-3 or TRBV12-4 and TRBJ1-1; maybe TRBD1 (5 bases). The V end was cut by 4 bases, the J end by 2 bases, with 14 bases between. The CDR3 consists of 15 residues. The DNA of the CDR3 is TGTGCCAGCAGTTACCCGGAGGGGATCAACACTGAAGCTTTCTTT. It is translated as CASSYPEGINTEAFF.

This clonotype has only a few counts. This chain links TRBV29-1 with TRBJ1-6; D may be TRBD1 (6 bases). The V gene lost 6 bases and the J gene lost 3 bases, with 15 bases spanning the gap. Germline CDR1 and CDR2: SQVTM and ANQGSEA. The CDR3 runs to 15 residues. This chain's CDR3 is CSVRLRTDYNSPLHF. DNA for the CDR3: TGCAGCGTGAGACTCCGGACAGACTATAATTCACCCCTCCACTTT.

This clonotype showed up many times. This chain links TRBV6-1 with TRBJ2-2; TRBD2 aligns across 10 bases. The ends lost 6 bases at V and 7 bases at J; junction bases unmatched: 5. The CDR3 spans 14 residues. Germline V gene sequence: CDR1 MNHNS, CDR2 SASEGT. CDR3 protein: CASSTTSGFGELFF. CDR3 nucleotides: TGTGCCAGCAGCACGACTAGCGGGTTCGGGGAGCTGTTTTTT.

This rearrangement joins TRBV15 to TRBJ2-6; possibly TRBD2 for D (7 bases). Trimming cost V 3 bases and J 4 bases, with 19 bases left between them. Germline assignment: CDR1 LNHNV and CDR2 YYDKDF (reference sequence). This CDR3 has 18 amino acids. CDR3 DNA: TGTGCCACCAGCAGTTGGGGGGGGGGGGCCTCAGGGGCCAACGTCCTGACTTTC. Amino acid sequence: CATSSWGGGASGANVLTF.

The chain links TRBV27 to TRBJ2-5; tentatively, D is TRBD2 (6 bases). Germline V gene data show CDR1 as MNHEY and CDR2 as SMNVEV (reference sequence). With 4 bases removed from V and 7 bases from J, the gap between germline ends came to 19 bases. This CDR3 has 15 amino acids. Here the CDR3 DNA reads TGTGCCAGCAGTTACGGGGACTCCGGAGCGGGGACCCAGTACTTC. Its protein product is CASSYGDSGAGTQYF.

A note on this clonotype: This is likely an artifact of a read error, given a far larger clone one base away. The chain links TRBV9 to TRBJ2-7, with 10 bases fitting TRBD1. V dropped 3 bases and J dropped 2; count of bases not matched to a gene: 5. CDR3 length equals 15 residues. Germline V CDR1 and CDR2: SGDLS, YYNGEE. The CDR3 bases are TGTGCCAGCAGCGCCGGGACAGGGGTTACCTACGAGCAGTACTTC. This gives the protein CASSAGTGVTYEQYF.

This clonotype was detected many times. V usage is TRBV10-3 and J usage is TRBJ2-2, with D unclear. Germline CDR1 is ENHRY and CDR2 is SYGVKD. Deletions cut 7 bases from V and 0 bases from J, with 15 bases between. The CDR3 loop spans 16 amino acids. CDR3 sequence (DNA): TGTGCCATCAATCCGGGTCATCTACCGAACACCGGGGAGCTGTTTTTT. Its translation: CAINPGHLPNTGELFF.

Remarks on this clonotype: This may arise from a read error, as a much more abundant clone is one base away. This sequence joins TRBV20-1 and TRBJ2-2; TRBD2 matches 7 bases. CDR3 size: 18 residues. Germline V CDR1 and CDR2: DFQATT, SNEGSKA (reference sequence). The CDR3: CSARTFSSGWKGTGEQFF. Written as DNA, the CDR3 is TGCAGTGCTAGAACCTTTTCTAGCGGATGGAAGGGAACCGGGGAGCAGTTTTTT.

This clonotype came up many times. The CDR3 DNA reads as TGTGCCAGCAGGGAGGACACAGATACGCAGTATTTT. Amino acids: CASREDTDTQYF. The gene calls are TRBV2 and TRBJ2-3; tentative D call: TRBD2 (5 bases). The CDR3 has 12 amino acids. CDR1 and CDR2 (germline): SNHLY, FYNNEI. The V end lost 6 bases, the J end lost 2 bases, and 6 bases lay between the germline ends. Looking up the rest from reference TRBV2 and TRBJ2-3 gives the full variable domain: EPEVTQTPSHQVTQMGQEVILRCVPISNHLYFYWYRQILGQKVEFLVSFYNNEISEKSEIFDDQFSVERPDGSNFTLKIRSTKLEDSAMYFCASREDTDTQYFGPGTRLTVL.

This clonotype was observed many times. The chain couples TRBV11-2 to TRBJ2-2; 12 positions agree with TRBD2. The germline V gene encodes CDR1 SGHAT and CDR2 FQNNGV. Trimming at V came to 4 bases and at J to 4 bases, leaving 13 bases not matched to a gene. The CDR3 loop spans 19 amino acids. The CDR3 DNA is TGTGCCAGCAGCTCAGGACTAGCGGGGCTTAAGGCCCGCACCGGGGAGCTGTTTTTT. Its protein is CASSSGLAGLKARTGELFF.

CDR3 in amino acids: CASTTGTEAFF. In nucleotides, the CDR3 is TGCGCCAGCACGACAGGGACTGAAGCTTTCTTT. V is TRBV5-1 and J is TRBJ1-1; 7 bases are a match to TRBD1. Germline CDR1 and CDR2: SGHRS and YFSETQ. V shed 6 bases, J shed 5 bases, and the junction held 1 base outside the gene matches. CDR3 length: 11 amino acids.

To note about this clonotype: This likely traces to a read error, being one base from a far larger clone. The chain is built from TRBV27 and TRBJ2-1; D perhaps matches TRBD2 (6 bases). CDR1 MNHEY and CDR2 SMNVEV come from the germline V gene (reference sequence). This CDR3 comprises 15 residues. Deletions cut 3 bases from V and 5 bases from J, with 14 bases between. CDR3 DNA sequence: TGTGCCAGCAGTTTCGGGGGAAGTGGGAACAATGAGCAGTTCTTC. This sequence encodes CASSFGGSGNNEQFF.

This clonotype was observed many times. J is TRBJ2-1 and V is TRBV20-1; no clear D gene. The ends were cut back, 2 bases at V and 0 bases at J, with 11 bases in the middle. The CDR3 is 15 amino acids. CDR1 and CDR2 (germline): DFQATT, SNEGSKA (reference sequence). The CDR3 DNA reads as TGCAGTGCTAGATCCCTGGTTGGCTCCTACAATGAGCAGTTCTTC. Its protein product is CSARSLVGSYNEQFF.

This clonotype was seen many times. The chain links TRBV19 to TRBJ2-3; D possibly corresponds to TRBD1 (6 bases). Germline CDR1 reads LNHDA; CDR2 reads SQIVND (reference sequence). Between the trimmed V and J ends, which lost 3 bases and 0 bases, there was a span of 10 bases. The length of the CDR3 is 15 residues. The CDR3 DNA reads TGTGCCAGTAGTATCGATACAGGGAGCACAGATACGCAGTATTTT. It yields the protein CASSIDTGSTDTQYF.

In its sample, this clonotype was seen many times. The V and J genes are TRBV11-2 and TRBJ2-3; no clear D gene. CDR3 length equals 16 residues. Trimming took 0 bases from V and 0 from J, leaving 10 bases between them. The germline V gene encodes CDR1 SGHAT and CDR2 FQNNGV. This chain's CDR3 is CASSLDARLSTDTQYF. The CDR3, as DNA: TGTGCCAGCAGCTTAGACGCCCGGTTAAGCACAGATACGCAGTATTTT.

This clonotype was counted a few times. This chain uses TRBV30 with TRBJ1-2; maybe TRBD1 (5 bases). The CDR3 contains 14 residues. The V gene's germline CDR1 is GTSNPN and CDR2 SVGIG (reference sequence). V dropped 0 bases and J dropped 8 bases, with 16 bases sitting between them. The CDR3 here is CAWSVKGDVRGYTF. In DNA form, the CDR3 reads TGTGCCTGGAGTGTAAAAGGGGACGTACGGGGCTACACCTTC.

This clonotype came up many times. The chain links TRBV20-1 to TRBJ1-1; tentatively, D is TRBD1 (5 bases). There are 12 residues in the CDR3. V lost 0 bases to trimming and J lost 11 bases, with 13 bases between them. Germline V gene sequence: CDR1 DFQATT, CDR2 SNEGSKA (reference sequence). The CDR3 coding sequence is TGCAGTGCTAGAGAGGACTCCTGGGACGCTTTCTTT. Its protein is CSAREDSWDAFF.

V is TRBV19 and J is TRBJ2-5; 10 bases are a match to TRBD2. Germline V gene lookup returns CDR1 LNHDA and CDR2 SQIVND (reference sequence). The CDR3 extends over 14 amino acids. Losses at the gene ends were 10 bases for V and 5 bases for J; bases not matched to a gene: 10. The CDR3 nucleotides read TGTGCCACTGCAATAGCGGGGGGTTCGGAGACCCAGTACTTC. Translation gives CATAIAGGSETQYF. Variable domain in full (rest from reference TRBV19 and TRBJ2-5): DGGITQSPKYLFRKEGQNVTLSCEQNLNHDAMYWYRQDPGQGLRLIYYSQIVNDFQKGDIAEGYSVSREKKESFPLTVTSAQKNPTAFYLCATAIAGGSETQYFGPGTRLLVL.